This T cell receptor (beta chain) was identified in a study of vaccination and CD4 T cells after COVID-19. Study in general: Stimulation of the cells used overlapping spike peptide pools from SARS-CoV-2 and from the common cold coronaviruses HCoV-NL63, HCoV-OC43 and HCoV-229E. Notes on the study in general: The median SARS-CoV-2-reactive clonotype number increased from about 20 to 38, without statistical significance.

Treatment here: roughly 11-day PBMC culture with coronavirus spike peptide pools or control peptides (ViraFEST assay). The positive PCR dates, which preceded the US Alpha, Beta and Delta variants, fell between March and December 2020. Oncomine TCR Beta short-read sequencing was applied to DNA from cultured CD4+ T cells. TCRdb re-called the PCR reads through MiXCR, storing one row per CDR3 protein. This sample has over 15,000 distinct CDR3 sequences, with around 72% found just once. The CDR3 contains 11 residues. V lost 5 bases and J lost 4, with 3 bases in between. Germline V CDR1 and CDR2: SGHTA, FQGTGA. Details on this clonotype: Its antigen is unidentified.

Input material: CD4+ T cells from blood, cultured in vitro. The chain uses TRBV7-3 and TRBJ2-1; D is undetermined. This clonotype originated in a human donor who had recovered from COVID-19. The chain's CDR3 is CASSKYNEQFF. DNA for the CDR3: TGTGCCAGCAGCAAGTACAATGAGCAGTTCTTC. The full variable domain, rest sourced from reference TRBV7-3 and TRBJ2-1, is GAGVSQTPSNKVTEKGKYVELRCDPISGHTALYWYRQSLGQGPEFLIYFQGTGAADDSGLPNDRFFAVRPEGSVSTLKIQRTERGDSAVYLCASSKYNEQFFGPGTRLTVL.